Listed here is a single TCR beta chain. A few counts support this clonotype. This receptor's antigen is unknown. The record has no base qualities; no much larger clone is one base away. The method was PCR. Sequenced using a NextSeq 500. Bulk TCR libraries were prepared as previously described, using TCR primers listed in Table S5. The Qiagen AllPrep DNA/RNA kit was used to purify total RNA. Before any analysis, reads coming from multiple sequencing runs of the same library were combined into one pool. The authors' analysis ran thus. Reads were retained only if the reads had an exact TCR constant sequence, and the retained reads were trimmed to 150 nt and grouped according to their 12-nt molecular barcodes. Reads in each barcode group were sub-clustered using a 15% Levenshtein threshold, and a quality-weighted consensus sequence was built for each RNA molecule. Non-functional sequences were filtered out, along with any lower-count sequence sitting one edit away from another sequence. Barcode sub-clusters with fewer than 20% of the maximum read count were removed, based on fitting two negative binomial distributions. The public sequencing data were trimmed at Q25 with fastp and processed into clonotypes with MiXCR by TCRdb, which kept only in-frame beta chains. Identical CDR3 protein sequences are pooled into one entry, listed with their most common genes and DNA. The V and J calls come from TCRdb's annotation, not from the publication. Here the sample has some 41,000 distinct CDR3 sequences; nearly 25% occur a single time. Of the sample, around 0.96% falls within the top ten clones.

Libraries of naive CD8 T cells were built from about 20,000 to 1,000,000 sorted cells, with 10%, 30% or 50% of the purified RNA used. On a BD FACSAria II, naive CD8 T cells were FACS-sorted as CD8+CD4-CCR7+CD45RA+ and collected into RLT Plus buffer. Roughly nine TCR copies' worth of Jurkat RNA were spiked into roughly 17,000-1,100,000 naive CD8 T cell samples to test detection sensitivity. CD8 T cells were enriched with RosetteSep CD8+ T Cell Enrichment Cocktail and Ficoll-Paque, followed by ACK red cell lysis. The data were obtained in a study of molecular identifiers for immune sequencing clone quantification (dated 2018 in TCRdb). As for the study more broadly: For a replicate experiment, RNA from around 20,000 or 100,000 naive CD8 T cells was divided into five aliquots, of which four were sequenced. This methods study used CD8 T cells to benchmark TCR RNA copy counting and molecular-identifier clustering-based TCR repertoire sequencing (MIDCIRS). The study at large found these results: Spiked-in Jurkat TCR RNA equal to a single cell's worth was reported to be detectable even within one million naive CD8 T cells. In CMV-specific effector cells, clones with more than 20 RNA copies accounted for over 97% of molecules, whereas in naive cells such clones accounted for under 1%. When barcode sub-clustering was omitted, TCR diversity was inflated by chimeric consensus sequences, with chimeras reaching as high as 47%. Modeling indicated approximately 3.1 TCR RNA copies recovered per cell, compared with around 10 by digital PCR, which implies a capture efficiency of 25% to 35%. Naive libraries contained spiked-in Jurkat TCR RNA (around eleven copies' worth), which is not part of the donor repertoire. Highly expanded clone sizes could be underestimated because identical TCR molecules may share a barcode.

Input material: naive CD8+ T cells from blood, with Jurkat cell RNA spiked in. The intended sense of this specimen's cell subset or site label: FACS-sorted CD8+CD4-CCR7+CD45RA+ naive T cells. This TCR derives from a human donor in good health. Some libraries in this study had Jurkat cell RNA spiked in.

The CDR3 region reads CASSEGSGGHNEQFF. The base sequence is TGCGCCAGCAGTGAAGGTAGCGGGGGCCACAATGAGCAGTTCTTC. This receptor chain uses TRBV10-2 and TRBJ2-1; 9 middle bases align to TRBD2. For this chain, trimming is 3 bases at the V end and 5 bases at the J end, and the number of junction bases without a gene match is 5. The CDR3 covers 15 residues, taking in both the cysteine and the phenylalanine. Only the CDR3 region is kept as DNA, spanning 45 bases read in frame from base 1. CDR1 and CDR2, looked up from the germline V gene, are WSHSY and SAAADI.